Listed here is a single T cell receptor beta chain. The antigen remains undetermined. These data come from a study of response to subunit inactivated influenza vaccine. General observations from the study: That few new T cells are recruited by each seasonal influenza vaccination was the authors' suggestion.

A single record per CDR3 protein comes from TCRdb applying MiXCR to the RT-PCR reads. The sample contains over 800,000 distinct CDR3 sequences, about 20% of which appear only once. Per the germline V gene, CDR1 is MDHEN and CDR2 is SYDVKM. The V and J ends lost 6 bases and 6 bases, in that order; junction bases with no gene match: 12. The CDR3 has 16 amino acids. The TCR comes from a man aged 50 to 60 who received an inactivated influenza vaccine. The chain has TRBV28 and TRBJ2-3, with 10 bases identical to TRBD2. Sequences were derived from PBMCs from blood, sampled more than 4 days after vaccination. The CDR3 DNA follows: TGTGCCAGCAGCTTCTTAGCGGGGGGCCATGGGGATACGCAGTATTTT. Protein: CASSFLAGGHGDTQYF.